These 29 T cell receptor beta chains came from one sample sequenced in a study of T cells in Graves' hyperthyroidism and ophthalmopathy (dated by TCRdb to about 2019). The library came from multiplex PCR. Instrument used: Illumina HiSeq 2000. TCR beta CDR3 regions were amplified from RNA transcripts. For the first round of RT-PCR on the TCR CDR3, the HTBI primer set was used together with the Qiagen OneStep RT-PCR kit. The public reads were run again by TCRdb, first through fastp at Q25 and then through MiXCR, and only productive beta chains were kept. Rows are unified per CDR3 protein, each entry keeping the most common DNA and genes. The sample profile shows fewer than 400,000 distinct CDR3 sequences; around a sixth of them were found once. 25% to 35% of the sample is held by the ten biggest clonotypes. Specimen: blood. The receptors originated from a woman under 30 with Graves' hyperthyroidism that later progressed to Graves' ophthalmopathy.

This clonotype was detected ten times or more. This chain links TRBV28 with TRBJ2-3; tentatively, D is TRBD2 (6 bases). The ends were cut back, 5 bases at V and 6 bases at J, with 15 bases in the middle. CDR1 is MDHEN, CDR2 SYDVKM, per germline. CDR3 length equals 14 residues. CDR3 in amino acids: CASSGAGGHDTQYF. The CDR3, as DNA: TGTGCCAGCAGTGGAGCGGGTGGCCACGATACGCAGTATTTT.

This clonotype was seen many times. The chain joins TRBV3-1 to TRBJ1-2; D gene uncertain. The CDR3 is 13 residues long. Germline CDR1 and CDR2: LGHDT and YNNKEL (reference sequence). Trimming removed 1 base at V and 2 bases at J, with 5 bases between. The CDR3 is CASSQGSNYGYTF. In DNA, the CDR3 is TGTGCCAGCAGCCAAGGGAGCAACTATGGCTACACCTTC.

This clonotype has a count of ten or more. V is TRBV28 and J is TRBJ2-7; D uncertain. CDR3 length: 17 amino acids. V was shortened by 0 bases and J by 3 bases, with 18 bases between the two germline ends. CDR1 is MDHEN and CDR2 is SYDVKM in the germline V gene. CDR3 nucleotide sequence: TGTGCCAGCAGTTTATGGTCAGCAGCCGTCCCCCACTACGAGCAGTACTTC. As protein: CASSLWSAAVPHYEQYF.

This sequence joins TRBV24-1 and TRBJ2-5; 11 nucleotides align to TRBD2. V shed 4 bases and J 0 bases; nucleotides not matched to a gene: 3. The CDR3 has 16 amino acids. The germline CDR1 and CDR2 sequences are KGHDR and SFDVKD. Here the CDR3 reads CATSEQLAGDQETQYF. CDR3 nucleotide sequence: TGTGCCACCAGTGAGCAACTAGCGGGAGACCAAGAGACCCAGTACTTC.

This clonotype was counted at least ten times. The chain links TRBV6-2 or TRBV6-3 to TRBJ2-1; TRBD2 matches 9 bases. J lost 4 bases, V lost 4 bases, and 11 bases had no gene match. Germline CDR1 and CDR2: MNHEY and SVGEGT. CDR3 length: 17 residues. The CDR3, as DNA: TGTGCCAGCAGTTTCCCGCTGACTAGCGGCCGGTACAATGAGCAGTTCTTC. Amino acids: CASSFPLTSGRYNEQFF.

This clonotype was found many times. The rearrangement uses TRBV12-3 or TRBV12-4 and TRBJ2-7; 9 bases are a match to TRBD1. The CDR3 consists of 16 residues. The J segment lost 3 bases and the V segment lost 6 bases, leaving 12 bases of the junction unmatched. CDR3 loop: CASSKTGTGLFYEQYF. As DNA, the CDR3 is TGTGCCAGCAGCAAGACCGGGACAGGGCTATTCTACGAGCAGTACTTC.

This clonotype was observed many times. V is TRBV9 and J is TRBJ1-6, with 12 bases identical to TRBD1. V lost 3 bases and J lost 10; bases outside the gene matches: 2. The CDR3 consists of 14 residues. Germline assignment: CDR1 SGDLS and CDR2 YYNGEE. DNA of the CDR3: TGTGCCAGCAGCGGGGACAGGGGGCGATCACCCCTCCACTTT. Translation gives CASSGDRGRSPLHF.

The sample holds many counts of this clonotype. This sequence joins TRBV7-2 and TRBJ1-2; the D is unclear. Germline V gene data show CDR1 as SGHTA and CDR2 as FQGNSA. V was trimmed by 5 bases and J by 2 bases, leaving 12 bases between them. This CDR3 is 14 amino acids long. The CDR3 nucleotides are TGTGCCAGCAGCGTCTCAGAGATCAACTATGGCTACACCTTC. This translates into CASSVSEINYGYTF.

This clonotype showed up many times. The V and J genes are TRBV7-8 and TRBJ2-1, with 7 nucleotides matching TRBD2. The CDR3 length is 15 residues. With V trimmed by 1 base and J by 8 bases, 8 bases remained unmatched. CDR1 is SGHVS and CDR2 is FQNEAQ in the germline V gene. CDR3 protein: CASSLGLSGEDEQFF. CDR3 in DNA: TGTGCCAGCAGCTTAGGGCTAAGCGGGGAGGATGAGCAGTTCTTC.

This clonotype was found a few times. The J gene is TRBJ2-1, the V gene TRBV12-3 or TRBV12-4; D not resolved. Trimming cost V 7 bases and J 4 bases, with 8 bases left between them. CDR3 length: 12 residues. The CDR3 loop is CASKKGYNEQFF. CDR3 nucleotides: TGTGCCAGCAAAAAGGGATACAATGAGCAGTTCTTC.

In this sample, this clonotype turned up many times. The chain carries TRBV5-1 and TRBJ1-2; 7 nucleotides agree with TRBD1. CDR1 is SGHRS and CDR2 is YFSETQ in the germline V gene. The V segment lost 3 bases and the J segment 4 bases; nucleotides outside the gene matches: 3. The CDR3 sequence is 13 residues long. CDR3 nucleotides: TGCGCCAGCAGCTACGGGACAGCCTATGGCTACACCTTC. Translated: CASSYGTAYGYTF.

This clonotype came up a few times. A much bigger clone sits one base away, suggesting this may be a read error. This chain joins TRBV6-1 and TRBJ2-7; TRBD2 agrees at 8 bases. This CDR3 spans 14 amino acids. In germline, CDR1 is MNHNS, CDR2 SASEGT. The CDR3 sequence: CASRTGGPTYEQHF. The CDR3 coding sequence is TGTGCCAGCCGGACGGGAGGGCCCACCTACGAGCAGCACTTC.

The chain is built from TRBV9 and TRBJ2-3; D perhaps matches TRBD1 (8 bases). Trimming cost V 4 bases and J 0 bases, with 18 bases left between them. From germline, CDR1 is SGDLS and CDR2 YYNGEE. The CDR3 is made up of 17 amino acids. DNA for the CDR3: TGTGCCAGCAGCCGTGGACAGGGAGGGAGTAGCACAGATACGCAGTATTTT. Translation: CASSRGQGGSSTDTQYF.

At least ten counts were recorded for this clonotype. The chain carries TRBV28 and TRBJ1-4; D may be TRBD1 (5 bases). Germline V gene sequence: CDR1 MDHEN, CDR2 SYDVKM. Trimming removed 2 bases from V and 3 bases from J, with 13 bases in between. There are 16 residues in the CDR3. CDR3 protein: CASSLMQTDPNEKLFF. DNA for the CDR3: TGTGCCAGCAGTTTAATGCAGACAGACCCTAATGAAAAACTGTTTTTT.

Turning to this clonotype: Sequence at one end of the junction differs from germline and may be a read error. The chain is built from TRBV2 and TRBJ1-4; 10 nucleotides line up with TRBD1. The CDR3 sequence is 14 residues long. The germline V gene encodes CDR1 SNHLY and CDR2 FYNNEI. This chain's CDR3 is CASKPGQGNERLFF. The DNA of the CDR3 is TGTGCCAGCAAACCGGGACAGGGGAATGAAAGACTGTTTTTT.

The table lists this clonotype with many counts. The chain uses TRBV10-2 and TRBJ1-2; D not resolved. Germline values: CDR1 WSHSY, CDR2 SAAADI. The V end was cut by 3 bases, the J end by 8 bases, with 25 bases between. The CDR3 runs 17 residues. The CDR3 loop reads CASSDLTTLGPAGGYTF. The CDR3 region has the DNA TGCGCCAGCAGTGACCTAACAACCCTTGGGCCAGCGGGCGGCTACACCTTC.

This clonotype was recorded at least ten times. The V gene is TRBV11-2, the J gene TRBJ2-2; no reliable D call. CDR1 is SGHAT and CDR2 is FQNNGV in the germline V gene. The CDR3 runs to 14 residues. Trimming took off 3 bases at V and 6 bases at J, with 11 bases between the two ends. The chain's CDR3 is CASSLYNVAGELFF. DNA of the CDR3: TGTGCCAGCAGCTTGTATAACGTTGCCGGGGAGCTGTTTTTT. Variable domain in full (rest from reference TRBV11-2 and TRBJ2-2): EAGVAQSPRYKIIEKRQSVAFWCNPISGHATLYWYQQILGQGPKLLIQFQNNGVVDDSQLPKDRFSAERLKGVDSTLKIQPAKLEDSAVYLCASSLYNVAGELFFGEGSRLTVL.

Ten or more counts support this clonotype. This chain connects TRBV20-1 to TRBJ2-3; D is undetermined. CDR3 length: 13 residues. V dropped 3 bases and J dropped 2 bases, with 9 bases sitting between them. From germline, CDR1 is DFQATT and CDR2 SNEGSKA (reference sequence). CDR3 nucleotide sequence: TGCAGTGCTAGGGATCCCAACACAGATACGCAGTATTTT. Its translation: CSARDPNTDTQYF.

This clonotype was counted a few times. The chain uses TRBV9 and TRBJ1-4; D is possibly TRBD1 (5 bases). This CDR3 has 15 amino acids. Germline V CDR1 and CDR2: SGDLS, YYNGEE. Trimming left V 4 bases short and J 6 bases short, with 16 bases between. CDR3 region: CASSPRRGLDEKLFF. In DNA, the CDR3 is TGTGCCAGCAGCCCCCGAAGGGGCTTGGATGAAAAACTGTTTTTT. The variable domain in full, with the rest retrieved from reference TRBV9 and TRBJ1-4, is DSGVTQTPKHLITATGQRVTLRCSPRSGDLSVYWYQQSLDQGLQFLIQYYNGEERAKGNILERFSAQQFPDLHSELNLSSLELGDSALYFCASSPRRGLDEKLFFGSGTQLSVL.

This clonotype was counted ten times or more. The rearrangement links TRBV6-5 to TRBJ2-7; tentatively, D is TRBD1 or TRBD2 (6 bases each). Germline V gene lookup returns CDR1 MNHEY and CDR2 SVGAGI. V dropped 2 bases and J dropped 3 bases, with 14 bases sitting between them. CDR3 length equals 15 residues. The CDR3 is CASSYLVGGGYEQYF. The CDR3 DNA reads TGTGCCAGCAGTTACCTCGTAGGGGGAGGCTACGAGCAGTACTTC.

This sequence joins TRBV18 and TRBJ2-4; D perhaps matches TRBD1 (6 bases). With 2 bases removed from V and 0 bases from J, the gap between germline ends came to 17 bases. The germline CDR1 and CDR2 sequences are KGHSH and LQKENI. The CDR3 runs to 18 residues. This chain's CDR3 is CASSPRDPGALAKNIQYF. CDR3 bases: TGTGCCAGCTCACCAAGAGACCCAGGGGCCCTAGCCAAAAACATTCAGTACTTC. Supplemented by reference TRBV18 and TRBJ2-4, the full variable domain reads NAGVMQNPRHLVRRRGQEARLRCSPMKGHSHVYWYRQLPEEGLKFMVYLQKENIIDESGMPKERFSAEFPKEGPSILRIQQVVRGDSAAYFCASSPRDPGALAKNIQYFGAGTRLSVL.

This clonotype was detected ten times or more. The chain joins TRBV12-3 or TRBV12-4 to TRBJ2-7; the D is unclear. The CDR3 contains 16 residues. Trimming stripped 1 base from V and 7 bases from J, with 20 bases between. The CDR3 DNA sequence: TGTGCCAGCAGTTTAGAGAGGACCCTCCCAGCTTCTGAGCAGTACTTC. Amino acids: CASSLERTLPASEQYF.

The J gene is TRBJ2-1, the V gene TRBV20-1; 8 bases map to TRBD2. Germline values: CDR1 DFQATT, CDR2 SNEGSKA (reference sequence). The ends lost 5 bases at V and 0 bases at J; junction bases unmatched: 9. CDR3 size: 16 residues. As DNA, the CDR3 is TGCAGTGCTGCTGGGAGCGGGAGTATCTCCTACAATGAGCAGTTCTTC. Protein product: CSAAGSGSISYNEQFF.

This clonotype was found many times. The chain is built from TRBV3-1 and TRBJ1-5; D ambiguous. The V end was cut by 6 bases, the J end by 0 bases, with 9 bases between. The CDR3 contains 14 residues. From germline, CDR1 is LGHDT and CDR2 YNNKEL (reference sequence). CDR3: CASSYSNSNQPQHF. The CDR3 bases are TGTGCCAGCAGTTACAGCAATAGCAATCAGCCCCAGCATTTT.

This clonotype was counted between two and nine times. The chain is built from TRBV20-1 and TRBJ2-3; TRBD2 might be the D (5 bases). The germline gives CDR1 DFQATT, CDR2 SNEGSKA (reference sequence). V lost 5 bases, J lost 0 bases, and 18 bases lay in between. CDR3 length: 16 residues. The CDR3 spells CSAAGTELSSTDTQYF. CDR3 DNA: TGCAGTGCTGCGGGTACGGAGCTTTCTAGCACAGATACGCAGTATTTT.

This clonotype has a count of ten or more. This rearrangement joins TRBV6-2 or TRBV6-3 to TRBJ2-7; 7 bases agree with TRBD1. Germline V CDR1 and CDR2: MNHEY, SVGEGT. The CDR3 totals 15 residues. The trim removed 5 bases at V and 2 bases at J, leaving 9 bases unmatched. The CDR3 DNA is TGTGCCAGCAGTCCGCCACAGGGGACACCCTACGAGCAGTACTTC. This codes for CASSPPQGTPYEQYF.

This chain links TRBV10-3 with TRBJ2-6; 12 bases are a match to TRBD2. CDR1 is ENHRY, CDR2 SYGVKD, per germline. The ends lost 4 bases at V and 0 bases at J; junction bases unmatched: 1. This CDR3 spans 17 amino acids. CDR3 residues: CAISATSGGSGANVLTF. The CDR3 DNA follows: TGTGCCATCAGTGCGACTAGCGGGGGCTCTGGGGCCAACGTCCTGACTTTC.

V usage is TRBV20-1 and J usage is TRBJ1-1, with D unclear. This CDR3 contains 11 residues. With 6 bases removed from V and 4 bases from J, the gap between germline ends came to 9 bases. Germline lookup yields CDR1 DFQATT and CDR2 SNEGSKA (reference sequence). CDR3 in amino acids: CSAPESTEAFF. CDR3 sequence (DNA): TGCAGTGCCCCGGAAAGCACTGAAGCTTTCTTT.

This clonotype was observed at least ten times. This chain connects TRBV7-9 to TRBJ2-1; 8 nucleotides agree with TRBD2. This CDR3 is built from 16 residues. Germline loops: CDR1 SEHNR, CDR2 FQNEAQ (reference sequence). V was pared by 11 bases and J by 5 bases, with 17 bases of the junction left unmatched. The CDR3, as DNA: TGTGCCGGGGCCGGGGGGGAGCCTAGGGCCCACAATGAGCAGTTCTTC. Protein: CAGAGGEPRAHNEQFF.